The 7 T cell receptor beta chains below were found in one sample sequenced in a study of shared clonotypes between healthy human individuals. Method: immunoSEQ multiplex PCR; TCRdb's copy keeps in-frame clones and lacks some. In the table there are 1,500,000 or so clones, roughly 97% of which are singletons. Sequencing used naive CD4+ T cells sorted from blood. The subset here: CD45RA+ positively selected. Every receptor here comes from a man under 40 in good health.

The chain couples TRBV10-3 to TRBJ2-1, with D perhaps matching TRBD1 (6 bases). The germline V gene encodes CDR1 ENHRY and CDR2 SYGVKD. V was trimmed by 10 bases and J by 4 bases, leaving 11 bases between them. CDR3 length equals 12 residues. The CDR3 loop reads CATSGQYNEQFF. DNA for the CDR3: TGTGCCACCTCCGGACAGTACAATGAGCAGTTCTTC.

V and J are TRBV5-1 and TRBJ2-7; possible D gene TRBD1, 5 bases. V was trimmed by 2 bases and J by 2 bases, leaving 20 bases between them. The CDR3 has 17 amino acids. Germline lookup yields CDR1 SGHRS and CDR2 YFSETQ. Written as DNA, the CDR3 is TGCGCCAGCAGCTTAGCCCATAAAGGGGATGCCCCCTACGAGCAGTACTTC. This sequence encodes CASSLAHKGDAPYEQYF. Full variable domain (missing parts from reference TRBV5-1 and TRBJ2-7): KAGVTQTPRYLIKTRGQQVTLSCSPISGHRSVSWYQQTPGQGLQFLFEYFSETQRNKGNFPGRFSGRQFSNSRSEMNVSTLELGDSALYLCASSLAHKGDAPYEQYFGPGTRLTVT.

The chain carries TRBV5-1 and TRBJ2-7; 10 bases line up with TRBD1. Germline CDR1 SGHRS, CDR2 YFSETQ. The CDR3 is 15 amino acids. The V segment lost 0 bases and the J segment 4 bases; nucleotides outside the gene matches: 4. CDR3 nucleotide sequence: TGCGCCAGCAGCTTGGCCGAGGGACAGGGGTACGAGCAGTACTTC. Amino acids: CASSLAEGQGYEQYF.

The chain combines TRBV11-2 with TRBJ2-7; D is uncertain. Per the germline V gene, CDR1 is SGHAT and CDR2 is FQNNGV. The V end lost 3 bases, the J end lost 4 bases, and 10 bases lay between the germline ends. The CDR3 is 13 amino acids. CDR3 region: CASSLGTEYEQYF. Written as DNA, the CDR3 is TGTGCCAGCAGCTTGGGCACCGAATACGAGCAGTACTTC.

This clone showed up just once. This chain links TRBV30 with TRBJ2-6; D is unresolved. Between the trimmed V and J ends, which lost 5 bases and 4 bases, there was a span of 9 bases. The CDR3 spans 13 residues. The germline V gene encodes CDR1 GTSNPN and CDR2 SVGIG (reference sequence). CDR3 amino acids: CAWGIRGANVLTF. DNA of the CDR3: TGTGCCTGGGGGATCAGGGGGGCCAACGTCCTGACTTTC.

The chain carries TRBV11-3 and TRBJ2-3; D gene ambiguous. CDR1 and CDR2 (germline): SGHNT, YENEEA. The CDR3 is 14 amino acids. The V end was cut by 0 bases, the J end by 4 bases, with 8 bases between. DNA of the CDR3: TGTGCCAGCAGCTTAGATCGGGCCTCAGATACGCAGTATTTT. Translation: CASSLDRASDTQYF.

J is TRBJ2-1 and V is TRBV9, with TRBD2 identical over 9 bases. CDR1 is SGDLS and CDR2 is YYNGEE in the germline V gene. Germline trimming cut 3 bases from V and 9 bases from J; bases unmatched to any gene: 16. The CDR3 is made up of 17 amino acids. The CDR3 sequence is CASSAMPGGGRVGEQFF. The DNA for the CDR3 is TGTGCCAGCAGCGCAATGCCCGGGGGCGGGAGGGTCGGTGAGCAGTTCTTC.